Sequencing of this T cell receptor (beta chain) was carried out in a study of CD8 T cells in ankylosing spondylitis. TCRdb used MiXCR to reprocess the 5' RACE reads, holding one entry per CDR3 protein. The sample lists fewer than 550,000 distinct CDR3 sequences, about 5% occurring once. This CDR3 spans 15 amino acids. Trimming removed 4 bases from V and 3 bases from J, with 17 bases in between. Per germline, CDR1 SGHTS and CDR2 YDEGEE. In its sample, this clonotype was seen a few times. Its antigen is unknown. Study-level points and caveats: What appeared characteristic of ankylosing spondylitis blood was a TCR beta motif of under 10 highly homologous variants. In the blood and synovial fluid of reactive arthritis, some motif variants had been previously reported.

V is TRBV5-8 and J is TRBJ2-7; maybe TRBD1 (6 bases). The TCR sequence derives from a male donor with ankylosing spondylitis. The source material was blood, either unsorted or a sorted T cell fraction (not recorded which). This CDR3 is CASSLRRQGHYEQYF. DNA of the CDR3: TGTGCCAGCAGCCTACGCCGTCAGGGGCACTACGAGCAGTACTTC.